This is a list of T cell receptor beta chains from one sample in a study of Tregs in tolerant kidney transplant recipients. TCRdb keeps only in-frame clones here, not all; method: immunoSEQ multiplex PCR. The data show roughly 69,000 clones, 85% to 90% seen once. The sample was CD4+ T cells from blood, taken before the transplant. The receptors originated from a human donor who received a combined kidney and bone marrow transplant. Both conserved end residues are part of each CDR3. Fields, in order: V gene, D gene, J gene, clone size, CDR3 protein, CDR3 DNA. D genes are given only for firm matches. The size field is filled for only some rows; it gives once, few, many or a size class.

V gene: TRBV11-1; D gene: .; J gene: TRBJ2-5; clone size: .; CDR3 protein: CASSAGPRMETQYF; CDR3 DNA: TGTGCCAGCTCCGCTGGTCCGAGGATGGAGACCCAGTACTTC
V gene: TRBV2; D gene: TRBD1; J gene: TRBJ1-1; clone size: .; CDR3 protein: CASSLQGGYGNTEAFF; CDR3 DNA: TGTGCCAGCAGCCTACAGGGGGGTTATGGGAACACTGAAGCTTTCTTT
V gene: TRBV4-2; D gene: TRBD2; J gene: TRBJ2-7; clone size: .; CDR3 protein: CASSPGLARNSYEQYF; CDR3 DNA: TGTGCCAGCAGCCCAGGACTAGCGCGTAACTCCTACGAGCAGTACTTC
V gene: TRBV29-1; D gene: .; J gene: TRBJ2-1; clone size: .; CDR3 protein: CSVEDVLADPEPLPYNEQFF; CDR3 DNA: TGCAGCGTTGAGGATGTGTTAGCGGACCCCGAACCCCTCCCCTACAATGAGCAGTTCTTC
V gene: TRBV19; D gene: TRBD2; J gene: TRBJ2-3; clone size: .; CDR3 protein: CASSIVGLAEAKDTQYF; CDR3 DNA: TGTGCCAGTAGTATCGTGGGACTAGCTGAAGCCAAAGATACGCAGTATTTT
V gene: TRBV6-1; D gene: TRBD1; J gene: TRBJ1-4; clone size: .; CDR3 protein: CASSEQGQANEKLFF; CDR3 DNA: TGTGCCAGCAGTGAACAGGGACAGGCGAATGAAAAACTGTTTTTT
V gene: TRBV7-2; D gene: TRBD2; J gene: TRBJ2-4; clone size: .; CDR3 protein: CASSPSGGVAKNIQYF; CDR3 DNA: TGTGCCAGCAGTCCCTCCGGGGGGGTAGCCAAAAACATTCAGTACTTC
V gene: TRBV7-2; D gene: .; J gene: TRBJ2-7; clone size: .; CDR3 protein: CASSLVAGAIGGTEQYF; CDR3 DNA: TGTGCCAGCAGCTTAGTGGCCGGCGCCATCGGAGGGACCGAGCAGTACTTC
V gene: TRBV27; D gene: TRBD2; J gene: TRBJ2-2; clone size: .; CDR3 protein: CASTFVRSSGLAGELFF; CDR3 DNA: TGTGCCAGCACCTTCGTACGGTCTAGCGGCCTCGCCGGGGAGCTGTTTTTT
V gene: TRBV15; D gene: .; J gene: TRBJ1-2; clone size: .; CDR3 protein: CATSRDQAGGYTF; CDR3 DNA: TGTGCCACCAGCAGAGATCAAGCGGGCGGCTACACCTTC
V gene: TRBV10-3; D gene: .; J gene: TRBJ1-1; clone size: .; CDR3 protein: CAISAQGVNTEAFF; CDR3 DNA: TGTGCCATCAGTGCTCAGGGCGTGAACACTGAAGCTTTCTTT
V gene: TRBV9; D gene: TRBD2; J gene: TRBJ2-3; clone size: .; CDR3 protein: CASSVREGLAGGDTQYF; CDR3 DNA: TGTGCCAGCAGCGTAAGAGAGGGACTAGCGGGAGGAGATACGCAGTATTTT
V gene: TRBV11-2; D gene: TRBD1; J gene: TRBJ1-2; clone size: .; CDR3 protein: CASSSTVGTGVYGYTF; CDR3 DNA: TGTGCCAGCAGTTCCACGGTTGGGACAGGGGTCTATGGCTACACCTTC
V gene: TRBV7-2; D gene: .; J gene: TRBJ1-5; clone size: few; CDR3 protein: CASSFRRNQPQHF; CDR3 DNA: TGTGCCAGCAGCTTTCGGAGAAATCAGCCCCAGCATTTT
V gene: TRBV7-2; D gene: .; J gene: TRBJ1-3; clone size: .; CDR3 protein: CASSLDRASGNTIYF; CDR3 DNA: TGTGCCAGCAGCTTAGACAGGGCCTCTGGAAACACCATATATTTT
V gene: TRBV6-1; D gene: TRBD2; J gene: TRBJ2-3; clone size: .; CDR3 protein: CASSGSRGVSTDTQYF; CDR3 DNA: TGTGCCAGCAGTGGCTCCCGGGGGGTGAGCACAGATACGCAGTATTTT